This TCR beta chain comes out of a study of blood T cell repertoires in COVID-19. Assay: immunoSEQ multiplex PCR; the TCRdb copy retains only in-frame clones and omits some. The data contain a few hundred thousand clones, around nine tenths of them seen just once; the ten biggest clones take up around 10%. Germline lookup yields CDR1 SEHNR and CDR2 FQNEAQ (reference sequence). Trimming removed 5 bases from V and 5 bases from J, with 12 bases in between. CDR3 length: 14 amino acids. This chain links TRBV7-9 with TRBJ1-4; maybe TRBD1 (6 bases). This TCR was sampled from a man in his forties who had recovered from COVID-19. The sequencing input was PBMCs or T cells enriched from blood (not recorded which). The CDR3 DNA follows: TGTGCCAGCAGCACTACTGACAGGAATGAAAAACTGTTTTTT. Protein product: CASSTTDRNEKLFF. Combining the CDR3 with reference TRBV7-9 and TRBJ1-4 gives the whole variable domain DTGVSQNPRHKITKRGQNVTFRCDPISEHNRLYWYRQTLGQGPEFLTYFQNEAQLEKSRLLSDRFSAERPKGSFSTLEIQRTEQGDSAMYLCASSTTDRNEKLFFGSGTQLSVL.